Listed below are T cell receptor beta chains from one sample, sequenced in a study of blood T cells in healthy people across ages. TCRdb used MiXCR to reprocess the 5' RACE reads, holding one entry per CDR3 protein. The table shows about 970,000 distinct CDR3 sequences, with just over 50% occurring only once. Sequencing was carried out using blood. The receptors derive from a woman aged 60-75 years in good health. The CDR3 runs from the conserved cysteine through the conserved F or W. D genes are given only for firm matches. Expanded clones get a size class; other rows say once, few or many, or leave the size out.

clone_size	v_call	j_call	d_call	cdr3_nt	cdr3_aa
.	TRBV12-5	TRBJ2-5	.	TGTGCTATTGGTTTGCAGGAGGAGACCCAGTACTTC	CAIGLQEETQYF
.	TRBV5-1	TRBJ2-1	.	TGCGCCAGCAGCATACAGACCGGGTCAGGCAACAATGAGCAGTTCTTC	CASSIQTGSGNNEQFF
.	TRBV6-2/TRBV6-3	TRBJ2-3	TRBD2	TGTGCCAGCAATCTAGCGGGAGGGACAGATACGCAGTATTTT	CASNLAGGTDTQYF
.	TRBV4-1	TRBJ2-7	.	TGCGCCAGCAGCCAAAGACAGGCCTCCTACGAGCAGTACTTC	CASSQRQASYEQYF
.	TRBV20-1	TRBJ2-5	TRBD2	TGCAGTGCTCGAGGGCTAGCGGGTTATCCGTCGGCAAGAGAGACCCAGTACTTC	CSARGLAGYPSARETQYF
.	TRBV21-1	TRBJ2-7	.	TGTGCCAGCAGCAAAACCCGCCTAGCGGGGTACGAGCAGTACTTC	CASSKTRLAGYEQYF
few	TRBV18	TRBJ2-7	.	TGTGCCAGCGCTCAGGGAGATTACTACGAGCAGTACTTC	CASAQGDYYEQYF
.	TRBV10-3	TRBJ2-1	.	TGTGCCATCAGCCTCCGGGACGTGAGCAAGGTGCAGTTCTTC	CAISLRDVSKVQFF
few	TRBV28	TRBJ2-7	TRBD2	TGTGCCAGCAGTATCGTTCTAGCGGGAAGCTACGAGCAGTACTTC	CASSIVLAGSYEQYF
.	TRBV12-3/TRBV12-4	TRBJ1-1	.	TGTGCCAACAGTTTAGGTGTACCCTGGGGTAAAGCTTTCTTT	CANSLGVPWGKAFF
once	TRBV2	TRBJ2-7	TRBD1	TGTGCCAGCAGTGAGGACAGGGGCCGTTACGAGCAGTACTTC	CASSEDRGRYEQYF
few	TRBV28	TRBJ2-7	TRBD1	TGTGCCAGCAGTTCACCTCAGGGGGCCTACTCCTACGAGCAGTACTTC	CASSSPQGAYSYEQYF
few	TRBV20-1	TRBJ2-7	TRBD2	TGCAGTGCTAGAGATCAGGTGGGAGGGTACGAGCAGTACTTC	CSARDQVGGYEQYF
.	TRBV28	TRBJ1-5	.	TGTGCCAGCAGTTTACTGGGACTCGGCCGCGGGGGGAATCAGCCCCAGCATTTT	CASSLLGLGRGGNQPQHF
.	TRBV10-3	TRBJ1-5	.	TGTGCCATCAGTGAGTCGGGGTGGCAGCCCCAGCATTTT	CAISESGWQPQHF
few	TRBV20-1	TRBJ2-7	TRBD1	TGCAGTGCTAGAGACGCGGGACAGGGGTTATACGAGCAGTACTTC	CSARDAGQGLYEQYF
few	TRBV29-1	TRBJ2-7	TRBD1	TGCAGCGTGACCGGGACAGGGACTTACTACGAGCAGTACTTC	CSVTGTGTYYEQYF
once	TRBV28	TRBJ1-4	TRBD1	TGTGCCAGCAGTGCCTCCGGGACAGGGGGTGAAAAACTGTTTTTT	CASSASGTGGEKLFF
.	TRBV29-1	TRBJ2-2	.	TGCAGCGTTGCAGGACAGCATTGGGACACCGGGGAGCTGTTTTTT	CSVAGQHWDTGELFF
few	TRBV7-6	TRBJ2-7	.	TGTGCCAGCAGCTTAGGTGGGGCTGAGCAGTACTTC	CASSLGGAEQYF
.	TRBV12-3/TRBV12-4	TRBJ2-5	.	TGTGCCGGGAACAATGAGCAGTACTTC	CAGNNEQYF
.	TRBV19	TRBJ1-2	TRBD1	TGTGCCAGTACACAGGGGAAAGGCTACACCTTC	CASTQGKGYTF
few	TRBV7-6	TRBJ2-1	.	TGTGCCAGCAGCCCCGGTCAGGCGGGATCCAACAATGAGCAGTTCTTC	CASSPGQAGSNNEQFF
many	TRBV5-1	TRBJ1-1	.	TGCGCCAGCAGCTTTAGGCGGAGCACTGAAGCTTTCTTT	CASSFRRSTEAFF
.	TRBV27	TRBJ1-4	.	TGTGCCAGCAGTACCGCAGGGGTGGATGAAAAACTGTTTTTT	CASSTAGVDEKLFF
.	TRBV20-1	TRBJ1-1	.	TGCAGTGCTAGAGACGGGGACACCATCTATGAAGCTTTCTTT	CSARDGDTIYEAFF
.	TRBV6-6	TRBJ2-5	.	TGTGCCAGCAGTTCCAACACCAGACAAGAGACCCAGTACTTC	CASSSNTRQETQYF
few	TRBV10-2	TRBJ2-5	.	TGCGCCAGCAGTGAGTCAGGCTACCAAGAGACCCAGTACTTC	CASSESGYQETQYF
few	TRBV7-9	TRBJ2-7	TRBD1	TGTGCCAGCAGCTTAGCGCCAGGGGGCGGGTACGAGCAGTACTTC	CASSLAPGGGYEQYF